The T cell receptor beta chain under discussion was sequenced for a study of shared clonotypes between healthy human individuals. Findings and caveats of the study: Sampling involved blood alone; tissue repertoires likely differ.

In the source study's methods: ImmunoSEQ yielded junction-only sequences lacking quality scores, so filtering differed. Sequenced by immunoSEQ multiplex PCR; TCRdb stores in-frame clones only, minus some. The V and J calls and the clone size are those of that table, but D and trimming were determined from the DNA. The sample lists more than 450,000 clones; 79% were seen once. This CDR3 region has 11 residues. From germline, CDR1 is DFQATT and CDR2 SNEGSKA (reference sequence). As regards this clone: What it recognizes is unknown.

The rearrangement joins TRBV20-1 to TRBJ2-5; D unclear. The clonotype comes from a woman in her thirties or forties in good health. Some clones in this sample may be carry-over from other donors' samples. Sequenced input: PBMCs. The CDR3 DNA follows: TGCGGAAGTAGGGAACAAGAGACCCAGTACTTC. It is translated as CGSREQETQYF.